Presented here are 29 T cell receptor beta chains from one specimen sequenced in a study of blood T cells in healthy people across ages. The second PCR ran about 7 to 12 cycles with a sample-barcoded 5' primer and J-beta primers. From the 5' RACE reads, TCRdb called clonotypes with MiXCR, one entry per CDR3 protein. Of hundreds of thousands of distinct CDR3 sequences listed, around half are singletons. Sequenced material: blood. The receptor set was obtained from a man older than 75 in good health.

This rearrangement joins TRBV12-3 or TRBV12-4 to TRBJ1-1; no reliable D call. CDR3 length equals 14 residues. Trimming cost V 2 bases and J 4 bases, with 11 bases left between them. The CDR3 loop reads CASSLLGRGTEAFF. In nucleotides, the CDR3 is TGTGCCAGCAGTTTACTTGGACGGGGCACTGAAGCTTTCTTT.

There are a few counts of this clonotype. The chain couples TRBV7-2 to TRBJ2-3; 8 bases are a match to TRBD2. The CDR3 extends over 15 amino acids. The trim removed 5 bases at V and 4 bases at J, leaving 8 bases unmatched. Germline CDR1 and CDR2: SGHTA and FQGNSA. The CDR3 bases are TGTGCCAGCAGCACCCCGCGGGAGGCTCCAGATACGCAGTATTTT. The encoded protein is CASSTPREAPDTQYF.

This clonotype was seen a handful of times. The J gene is TRBJ2-1, the V gene TRBV9, with 7 bases matching TRBD1. Trimming at V came to 5 bases and at J to 2 bases, leaving 4 bases not matched to a gene. The CDR3 consists of 14 residues. Germline CDR1 and CDR2: SGDLS and YYNGEE. The CDR3 sequence: CASSSGQAYNEQFF. DNA of the CDR3: TGTGCCAGCAGTTCCGGACAGGCCTACAATGAGCAGTTCTTC.

This clonotype has a handful of counts. The chain uses TRBV7-8 and TRBJ2-7; the match to TRBD1 covers 8 bases. The CDR3 is made up of 16 amino acids. The trim removed 0 bases at V and 3 bases at J, leaving 7 bases unmatched. Germline loops: CDR1 SGHVS, CDR2 FQNEAQ. The CDR3 nucleotides are TGTGCCAGCAGCTTAGCGCATGGACAGGGCCTCTACGAGCAGTACTTC. This gives the protein CASSLAHGQGLYEQYF. Complete variable domain (other parts from reference TRBV7-8 and TRBJ2-7): GAGVSQSPRYKVAKRGQDVALRCDPISGHVSLFWYQQALGQGPEFLTYFQNEAQLDKSGLPSDRFFAERPEGSVSTLKIQRTQQEDSAVYLCASSLAHGQGLYEQYFGPGTRLTVT.

In DNA form, the CDR3 reads TGTGCCAGCAGCCAAGCGGGGGATCAAGAGACCCAGTACTTC. It specifies CASSQAGDQETQYF. V gene TRBV11-1 combines with J gene TRBJ2-5, with 8 bases fitting TRBD2. CDR3 size: 14 residues. Germline V gene sequence: CDR1 SGHAT, CDR2 FQDESV (reference sequence). J gave up 2 bases and V 5 bases, and 4 bases lay outside the gene matches.

This clonotype was recorded only once. At one end, the junction sequence differs from germline, possibly due to a read error. The chain has TRBV12-3 or TRBV12-4 and TRBJ2-3; D ambiguous. The CDR3 has 15 residues. This CDR3 is CASSLGGRRADAQYF. CDR3 bases: TGTGCCAGCAGTTTAGGGGGAAGGCGCGCAGATGCGCAGTATTTT.

The chain recombines TRBV5-1 with TRBJ2-5; a possible D gene is TRBD1 (5 bases). The J call may not be correct, given that the DNA end is closer to TRBJ2-7. Germline values: CDR1 SGHRS, CDR2 YFSETQ. The CDR3 length is 16 residues. CDR3 sequence (DNA): TGCGCCAGCAGCTTGGCAGACCAGGGAAATCCCTACGAGCAGTACTTC. Protein product: CASSLADQGNPYEQYF.

The CDR3 is CASSLPGNTDTQYF. The CDR3 region has the DNA TGTGCCAGCAGCTTACCGGGAAACACAGATACGCAGTATTTT. The J gene is TRBJ2-3, the V gene TRBV7-9; D possibly corresponds to TRBD2 (5 bases). The CDR3 has 14 amino acids. Trimming removed 2 bases at V and 2 bases at J, with 8 bases between. Germline loops: CDR1 SEHNR, CDR2 FQNEAQ (reference sequence).

The V and J genes are TRBV12-5 and TRBJ2-7; 8 positions match TRBD1. The CDR3 consists of 15 residues. The V gene end was trimmed by 3 bases and the J gene end by 2 bases; junction bases not matched to a gene: 6. Per germline, CDR1 LGHNT and CDR2 FRNRAP. CDR3 loop: CASGFPRGQAYEQYF. The CDR3 DNA reads TGTGCTAGTGGTTTCCCCAGGGGGCAAGCCTACGAGCAGTACTTC. Supplemented by reference TRBV12-5 and TRBJ2-7, the full variable domain reads DARVTQTPRHKVTEMGQEVTMRCQPILGHNTVFWYRQTMMQGLELLAYFRNRAPLDDSGMPKDRFSAEMPDATLATLKIQPSEPRDSAVYFCASGFPRGQAYEQYFGPGTRLTVT.

There are a few counts of this clonotype. The V call is TRBV28, the J call TRBJ2-1, with D perhaps assigned TRBD1 or TRBD2 (5 bases each). Germline assignment: CDR1 MDHEN and CDR2 SYDVKM. The CDR3 has 14 residues. The V end was cut by 7 bases, the J end by 6 bases, with 16 bases between. The CDR3 region is CASIGASYFNEQFF. The CDR3 bases are TGTGCCAGCATCGGGGCTAGTTACTTCAATGAGCAGTTCTTC.

The rearrangement links TRBV4-3 to TRBJ2-7; weak D call: TRBD2 (6 bases). CDR1 and CDR2 (germline): LGHNA, YSLEER. The ends were cut back, 5 bases at V and 4 bases at J, with 18 bases in the middle. CDR3 length: 15 residues. The CDR3 region is CASSSRAQAGYEQYF. Written as DNA, the CDR3 is TGCGCCAGCAGCTCCCGCGCGCAAGCGGGTTACGAGCAGTACTTC.

The gene calls are TRBV11-2 and TRBJ2-4; perhaps TRBD1 as D (6 bases). With the DNA end fitting TRBJ2-7 better, the J assignment may be wrong. CDR3 length: 18 amino acids. Germline CDR1 is SGHAT and CDR2 is FQNNGV. The CDR3 protein is CATSGVFGRDISFYEQYF. The CDR3 bases are TGTGCCACCTCAGGGGTGTTTGGCCGGGACATCTCTTTCTACGAGCAGTACTTC.

This clonotype occurred a few times. The gene calls are TRBV19 and TRBJ2-1, with D unresolved. The V end lost 4 bases, the J end lost 5 bases, and 6 bases lay between the germline ends. The CDR3 covers 12 residues. Germline lookup yields CDR1 LNHDA and CDR2 SQIVND (reference sequence). CDR3 nucleotides: TGTGCCAGTAGTAGGGCGAACAATGAGCAGTTCTTC. Residues: CASSRANNEQFF.

The CDR3: CASSSLRDSKAFF. In DNA form, the CDR3 reads TGTGCCAGCTCCTCCCTCCGGGACAGCAAAGCTTTCTTT. The chain employs TRBV6-6 and TRBJ1-1; TRBD1 matches at 7 bases. J was trimmed by 9 bases and V by 8 bases; bases with no gene match: 12. CDR1 MNHNY and CDR2 SVGAGI come from the germline V gene (reference sequence). The CDR3 consists of 13 residues.

In regard to this clonotype: This may be a read error, as it is one base from a much larger clone. This chain connects TRBV7-2 to TRBJ2-3; D is undetermined. Germline CDR1 SGHTA, CDR2 FQGNSA. This CDR3 region has 12 residues. The CDR3 is CASSSNRDTQCF. The CDR3 bases are TGTGCCAGCAGCTCCAACAGAGATACGCAGTGTTTT.

This clonotype was counted between two and nine times. The genes are TRBV7-8 and TRBJ1-4; D gene unclear. V was trimmed by 5 bases and J by 5 bases, leaving 21 bases between them. Germline V gene lookup returns CDR1 SGHVS and CDR2 FQNEAQ. The CDR3 contains 17 residues. The CDR3: CASSLWVAGGRNEKLFF. CDR3 nucleotide sequence: TGTGCCAGCAGCCTGTGGGTGGCGGGAGGGAGAAATGAAAAACTGTTTTTT. Complete variable domain (other parts from reference TRBV7-8 and TRBJ1-4): GAGVSQSPRYKVAKRGQDVALRCDPISGHVSLFWYQQALGQGPEFLTYFQNEAQLDKSGLPSDRFFAERPEGSVSTLKIQRTQQEDSAVYLCASSLWVAGGRNEKLFFGSGTQLSVL.

This clonotype was observed a handful of times. A much larger clone lies a single base off, so this may be a read error. The rearrangement joins TRBV10-3 to TRBJ2-1; D unresolved. The CDR3 contains 14 residues. Trimming shortened V by 2 bases and J by 0 bases, and 5 bases separated the two germline ends. Looked up from germline, CDR1 is ENHRY and CDR2 is SYGVKD. The CDR3 DNA sequence: TGTGCCATCAGTGAGGCGACCTCCTACAATGAGCAGTTCTTC. It translates to CAISEATSYNEQFF.

The V call is TRBV12-3 or TRBV12-4, the J call TRBJ2-2; no clear D. Trimming cost V 7 bases and J 3 bases, with 12 bases left between them. The CDR3 covers 14 residues. CDR3 in DNA: TGTGCCAGCAACGCCGGGCGAGACACCGGGGAGCTGTTTTTT. Translated: CASNAGRDTGELFF.

The V gene is TRBV5-1, the J gene TRBJ1-1; maybe TRBD1 (5 bases). The CDR3 runs to 14 residues. The germline V gene has CDR1 SGHRS and CDR2 YFSETQ. Trimming left V 4 bases short and J 2 bases short, with 12 bases between. The CDR3 here is CASSVGQPNTEAFF. CDR3 coding DNA: TGCGCCAGCAGCGTGGGGCAGCCAAACACTGAAGCTTTCTTT.

The genes are TRBV20-1 and TRBJ2-1; the D gene is possibly TRBD1 (5 bases). The CDR3 sequence is 15 residues long. Germline-derived CDR1 and CDR2 are DFQATT and SNEGSKA (reference sequence). Trimming removed 5 bases from V and 6 bases from J, with 20 bases in between. The CDR3 coding sequence is TGCAGTGCTCCAGGCCGGCGTTGGGGCACCAATGAGCAGTTCTTC. It yields the protein CSAPGRRWGTNEQFF.

The rearrangement uses TRBV6-5 and TRBJ2-7, with D hard to call. The V gene's germline CDR1 is MNHEY and CDR2 SVGAGI. Trimming took 5 bases from V and 0 from J, leaving 8 bases between them. The CDR3 has 13 amino acids. The CDR3 loop is CASSDVSSYEQYF. DNA of the CDR3: TGTGCCAGCAGTGATGTCTCCTCCTACGAGCAGTACTTC.

This clonotype was counted only a few times. V is TRBV25-1 and J is TRBJ2-1, with TRBD1 matching 8 bases. This CDR3 is built from 17 residues. CDR1 and CDR2 from the germline V gene are MGHDK and SYGVNS. The V segment lost 3 bases and the J segment 0 bases; nucleotides outside the gene matches: 7. The CDR3 protein is CASSDDRGLSSYNEQFF. In nucleotides, the CDR3 is TGTGCCAGCAGTGATGACAGGGGTCTGAGCTCCTACAATGAGCAGTTCTTC.

The V gene is TRBV29-1, the J gene TRBJ2-1; 10 nucleotides agree with TRBD2. Trimming cost V 7 bases and J 2 bases; bases outside gene matches: 14. The CDR3 is made up of 17 amino acids. Per the germline V gene, CDR1 is SQVTM and CDR2 is ANQGSEA. CDR3 DNA sequence: TGCAGCGCCCCACGGGGGTCTAGCGGGAGTGCCTACAATGAGCAGTTCTTC. It is translated as CSAPRGSSGSAYNEQFF.

Regarding this clonotype: Sequence at one end of the junction differs from germline and may be a read error. The V gene is TRBV6-5, the J gene TRBJ1-2; D unclear. Germline V gives CDR1 MNHEY, CDR2 SVGAGI. The CDR3 has 18 amino acids. The CDR3 loop reads CASSYSSIRVRIGYGYTF. Written as DNA, the CDR3 is TGCGCCAGCAGTTACTCGAGTATTCGTGTGAGAATTGGATATGGCTACACCTTC.

The chain combines TRBV20-1 with TRBJ1-4, with D tentatively TRBD1 (5 bases). Germline CDR1 is DFQATT and CDR2 is SNEGSKA (reference sequence). V lost 6 bases and J 0 bases, leaving 14 bases between the germline ends. The CDR3 runs to 15 residues. CDR3 in amino acids: CSADRQTSTNEKLFF. CDR3 nucleotides: TGCAGTGCCGACCGACAGACTTCAACTAATGAAAAACTGTTTTTT.

The chain links TRBV7-3 to TRBJ2-2; perhaps TRBD1 as D (5 bases). Trimming left V 7 bases short and J 2 bases short, with 8 bases between. CDR1 is SGHTA and CDR2 is FQGTGA in the germline V gene. This CDR3 region has 13 residues. CDR3 amino acids: CASKQGNTGELFF. The DNA for the CDR3 is TGTGCCAGCAAGCAGGGTAACACCGGGGAGCTGTTTTTT.

This clonotype appeared a few times. The V and J genes are TRBV24-1 and TRBJ2-3, with TRBD2 matching 11 bases. The J segment lost 6 bases and the V segment lost 5 bases, leaving 9 bases of the junction unmatched. CDR1 is KGHDR, CDR2 SFDVKD, per germline. This CDR3 is 16 amino acids long. The DNA of the CDR3 is TGTGCCACCAGTGCCCGAGCTAGCGGGAGGACGGATACGCAGTATTTT. Encoded protein: CATSARASGRTDTQYF.

This chain links TRBV4-3 with TRBJ2-1; no reliable D call. The CDR3 loop spans 15 amino acids. V lost 1 base to trimming and J lost 0 bases, with 7 bases between them. Germline lookup yields CDR1 LGHNA and CDR2 YSLEER. The DNA of the CDR3 is TGCGCCAGCAGCCAAGTCAGGATCTCCTACAATGAGCAGTTCTTC. Its protein product is CASSQVRISYNEQFF.

V and J are TRBV20-1 and TRBJ1-4, with D perhaps TRBD1 (6 bases). CDR3 length equals 14 residues. The germline CDR1 and CDR2 sequences are DFQATT and SNEGSKA (reference sequence). V was trimmed by 3 bases and J by 7 bases, leaving 15 bases between them. This CDR3 reads CSARAGGVVEKLFF. CDR3 DNA: TGCAGTGCTAGGGCCGGGGGCGTCGTTGAAAAACTGTTTTTT.